Following are 16 T cell receptor beta chains from one sample sequenced in a study of shared clonotypes between healthy human individuals. Repertoires were generated with immunoSEQ multiplex PCR, while TCRdb's copy carries only in-frame clones and drops some. The table shows about 490,000 clones, with about 85% occurring only once. Material: PBMCs. These TCRs come from a woman in her forties in good health. Some clones in this sample may be carry-over from other donors' samples.

This clone was recorded only once. It differs at one base from a far larger clone, so likely a read error. The J gene is TRBJ2-2, the V gene TRBV11-2; tentative D call: TRBD2 (5 bases). The germline CDR1 and CDR2 sequences are SGHAT and FQNNGV. V gave up 7 bases and J gave up 0 bases, with 12 bases separating them. The CDR3 covers 15 residues. The CDR3 loop is CASTPVGANTGELFF. DNA for the CDR3: TGTGCCAGCACCCCGGTGGGAGCGAACACCGGGGAGCTGTTTTTT.

This chain joins TRBV4-2 and TRBJ2-7; 10 bases are shared with TRBD2. CDR3 length: 18 residues. Trimming removed 0 bases from V and 1 base from J; junction bases left unmatched: 9. Germline V CDR1 and CDR2: LGHNA, YNFKEQ. The CDR3 here is CASSQDRGLAGDSYEQYF. Here the CDR3 DNA reads TGTGCCAGCAGCCAAGATAGGGGGCTAGCGGGAGATTCCTACGAGCAGTACTTC.

The V and J genes are TRBV2 and TRBJ2-6; D tentatively reads TRBD1 or TRBD2 (6 bases each). The CDR3 has 16 residues. Germline CDR1 reads SNHLY; CDR2 reads FYNNEI. V lost 6 bases and J 4 bases, leaving 16 bases between the germline ends. The CDR3 nucleotides are TGTGCCAGCAGCTTACGAGGGGGGCCAGGGGCCAACGTCCTGACTTTC. Translation: CASSLRGGPGANVLTF. The variable domain in full, completed from reference TRBV2 and TRBJ2-6, reads EPEVTQTPSHQVTQMGQEVILRCVPISNHLYFYWYRQILGQKVEFLVSFYNNEISEKSEIFDDQFSVERPDGSNFTLKIRSTKLEDSAMYFCASSLRGGPGANVLTFGAGSRLTVL.

The rearrangement links TRBV27 to TRBJ1-2, with 8 bases identical to TRBD1. After removal of 6 bases from V and 2 bases from J, the junction contained 8 bases not matched to a gene. The CDR3 covers 15 residues. Germline loops: CDR1 MNHEY, CDR2 SMNVEV (reference sequence). The CDR3 bases are TGTGCCAGCAGAACGACAGGGGTCCGAAACTATGGCTACACCTTC. This codes for CASRTTGVRNYGYTF.

DNA of the CDR3: TGTGCCAGCAGCTTAGTGGGGGAGCCCCAGCATTTT. This translates into CASSLVGEPQHF. The V call is TRBV7-6, the J call TRBJ1-5; a weak D match, TRBD1 (5 bases). The CDR3 length is 12 residues. Germline CDR1 is SGHVS and CDR2 is FNYEAQ. Trimming stripped 1 base from V and 8 bases from J, with 6 bases between.

The J gene is TRBJ2-2, the V gene TRBV29-1; TRBD2 matches 11 bases. The CDR3 extends over 14 amino acids. Germline CDR1 SQVTM, CDR2 ANQGSEA. V lost 4 bases, J lost 3 bases, and 1 base stayed unmatched. The CDR3 region is CSVGGLADTGELFF. In DNA form, the CDR3 reads TGCAGCGTTGGGGGACTAGCGGACACCGGGGAGCTGTTTTTT.

A word on this clone: It differs at one base from a far larger clone, so likely a read error. Other DNA variants within this sample encode the same CDR3. The CDR3 protein is CASSVGSGYNYGYTF. For the CDR3, the DNA is TGTGCCAGCAGCGTAGGTTCGGGGTACAACTATGGCTACACCTTC. The chain carries TRBV9 and TRBJ1-2; D uncertain. V was pared by 0 bases and J by 2 bases, with 11 bases between. Germline V gene lookup returns CDR1 SGDLS and CDR2 YYNGEE. This CDR3 is built from 15 residues.

The chain joins TRBV27 to TRBJ1-2; D is unresolved. Trimming took 5 bases from V and 1 from J, leaving 20 bases between them. Germline CDR1 and CDR2: MNHEY and SMNVEV (reference sequence). The CDR3 spans 17 residues. The DNA of the CDR3 is TGTGCCAGCAGTCCGCCCAACGTCCTGACCTTTAACTATGGCTACACCTTC. As protein: CASSPPNVLTFNYGYTF.

A word on this clone: One base separates it from a far larger clone, so it is likely a read error. The chain carries TRBV4-1 and TRBJ2-1, with D unresolved. The CDR3 totals 12 residues. The V end lost 3 bases, the J end lost 4 bases, and 4 bases lay between the germline ends. Germline CDR1 is MGHRA and CDR2 is YSYEKL. The CDR3 loop is CASSHLYNEQFF. DNA for the CDR3: TGCGCCAGCAGCCACCTTTACAATGAGCAGTTCTTC.

The gene calls are TRBV15 and TRBJ2-3; D is possibly TRBD1 or TRBD2 (5 bases each). Trimming shortened V by 5 bases and J by 2 bases, and 11 bases separated the two germline ends. Germline V gives CDR1 LNHNV, CDR2 YYDKDF (reference sequence). CDR3 length: 14 amino acids. DNA for the CDR3: TGTGCCACCAGCGTGGGACCATTCACAGATACGCAGTATTTT. The encoded protein is CATSVGPFTDTQYF.

CDR3 sequence reads: CASSQINLHGGELFF. In DNA form, the CDR3 reads TGCGCCAGCAGCCAAATCAATCTACACGGCGGGGAGCTGTTTTTT. V gene TRBV4-1 combines with J gene TRBJ2-2; D gene uncertain. The ends were cut back, 2 bases at V and 7 bases at J, with 14 bases in the middle. Per the germline V gene, CDR1 is MGHRA and CDR2 is YSYEKL. CDR3 length: 15 amino acids.

About this clone: This sequence is one base from a far larger clone and is likely a read error. The chain joins TRBV6-4 to TRBJ2-1; 10 nucleotides align to TRBD2. Germline V lookup: CDR1 MRHNA, CDR2 SNTAGT. The CDR3 length is 16 residues. With V trimmed by 4 bases and J by 9 bases, 12 bases remained unmatched. The CDR3 DNA sequence: TGTGCCAGCAGTGGCTCGGGAACTAGCGGGAACAGTGAGCAGTTCTTC. Translating gives CASSGSGTSGNSEQFF.

The count of this clone is one. The J gene is TRBJ1-1, the V gene TRBV28, with TRBD1 as a possible D gene (6 bases). Germline V gives CDR1 MDHEN, CDR2 SYDVKM. This CDR3 has 14 amino acids. Trimming shortened V by 9 bases and J by 0 bases, and 14 bases separated the two germline ends. CDR3 residues: CASRRQDMNTEAFF. CDR3 DNA sequence: TGTGCCAGTAGAAGACAGGACATGAACACTGAAGCTTTCTTT.

The rearrangement links TRBV4-1 to TRBJ2-2; D assignment may be TRBD1 or TRBD2 (5 bases each). Trimming shortened V by 1 base and J by 3 bases, and 6 bases separated the two germline ends. In germline, CDR1 is MGHRA, CDR2 YSYEKL. This CDR3 is built from 14 residues. The CDR3 nucleotides read TGCGCCAGCAGCCAAGTGGGGGACACCGGGGAGCTGTTTTTT. It specifies CASSQVGDTGELFF.

This clone was observed many times. The same CDR3 can be traced to other DNA sequences in this sample. The V gene is TRBV7-2, the J gene TRBJ2-7; TRBD2 might be the D (5 bases). This CDR3 is built from 15 residues. Trimming cost V 3 bases and J 1 base, with 13 bases left between them. Germline V gives CDR1 SGHTA, CDR2 FQGNSA. The CDR3 is CASSFDPTSSYEQYF. In nucleotides, the CDR3 is TGTGCCAGCAGCTTCGACCCTACTAGTTCCTACGAGCAGTACTTC.

This chain uses TRBV10-1 with TRBJ2-2, with TRBD1 as a possible D gene (6 bases). CDR1 is WNHNN and CDR2 is SYGVQD in the germline V gene (reference sequence). This CDR3 is built from 14 residues. V dropped 3 bases and J dropped 6 bases, with 11 bases sitting between them. The CDR3 loop reads CASSDPQGAGELFF. CDR3 bases: TGCGCCAGCAGTGACCCACAGGGTGCCGGGGAGCTGTTTTTT.